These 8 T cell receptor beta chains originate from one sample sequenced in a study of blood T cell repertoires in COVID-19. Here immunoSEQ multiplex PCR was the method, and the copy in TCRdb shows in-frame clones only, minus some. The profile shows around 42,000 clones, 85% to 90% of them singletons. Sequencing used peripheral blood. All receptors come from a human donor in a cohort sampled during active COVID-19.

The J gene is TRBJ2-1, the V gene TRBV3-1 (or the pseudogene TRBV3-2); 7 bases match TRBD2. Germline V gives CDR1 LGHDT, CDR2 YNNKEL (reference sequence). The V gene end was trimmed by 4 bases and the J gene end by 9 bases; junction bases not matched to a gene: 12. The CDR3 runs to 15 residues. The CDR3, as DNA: TGTGCCAGCAGCCCCACTGCGGGAGTTATAGGTGAGCAGTTCTTC. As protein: CASSPTAGVIGEQFF.

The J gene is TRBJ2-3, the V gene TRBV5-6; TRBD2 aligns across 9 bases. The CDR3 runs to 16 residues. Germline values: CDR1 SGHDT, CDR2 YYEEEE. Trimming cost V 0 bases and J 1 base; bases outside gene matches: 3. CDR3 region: CASSLVWTSGTDTQYF. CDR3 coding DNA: TGTGCCAGCAGCTTGGTTTGGACTAGCGGCACAGATACGCAGTATTTT.

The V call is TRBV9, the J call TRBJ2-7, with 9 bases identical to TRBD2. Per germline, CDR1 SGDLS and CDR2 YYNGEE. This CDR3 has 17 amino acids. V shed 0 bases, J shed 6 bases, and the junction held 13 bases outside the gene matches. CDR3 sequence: CASSVAGSGSRIAEQYF. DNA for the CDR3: TGTGCCAGCAGCGTAGCAGGTAGCGGGAGTAGAATTGCCGAGCAGTACTTC.

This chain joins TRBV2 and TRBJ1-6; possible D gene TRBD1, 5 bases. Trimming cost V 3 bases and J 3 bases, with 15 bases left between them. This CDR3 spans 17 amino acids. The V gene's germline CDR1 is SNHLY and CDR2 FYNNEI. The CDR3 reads CASSDGRGSRYNSPLHF. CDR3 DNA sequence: TGTGCCAGCAGTGATGGGCGGGGGAGTCGCTATAATTCACCCCTCCACTTT.

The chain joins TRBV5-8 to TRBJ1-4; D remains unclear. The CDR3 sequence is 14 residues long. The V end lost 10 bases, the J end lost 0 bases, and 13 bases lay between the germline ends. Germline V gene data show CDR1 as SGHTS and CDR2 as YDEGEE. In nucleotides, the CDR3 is TGTGCCCCTGGACTTGGAGCAACTAATGAAAAACTGTTTTTT. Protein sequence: CAPGLGATNEKLFF.

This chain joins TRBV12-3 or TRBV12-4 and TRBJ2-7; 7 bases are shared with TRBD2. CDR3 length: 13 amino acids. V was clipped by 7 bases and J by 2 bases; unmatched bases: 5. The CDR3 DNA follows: TGTGCCAGCAATGGCGGGAGCCCCTACGAGCAGTACTTC. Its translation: CASNGGSPYEQYF.

DNA of the CDR3: TGTGCCAGCCGGGGGCAGGGGGTAAACGAGCAGTACTTC. Its translation: CASRGQGVNEQYF. V and J are TRBV11-3 and TRBJ2-7, with D possibly matching TRBD1 (7 bases). The CDR3 contains 13 residues. Germline assignment: CDR1 SGHNT and CDR2 YENEEA. Between the trimmed V and J ends, which lost 8 bases and 5 bases, there was a span of 16 bases.

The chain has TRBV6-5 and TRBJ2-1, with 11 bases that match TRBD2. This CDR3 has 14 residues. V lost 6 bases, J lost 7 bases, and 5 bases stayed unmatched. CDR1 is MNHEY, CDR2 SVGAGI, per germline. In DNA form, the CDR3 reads TGTGCCAGCAGGAGACTAGCGGGGAAAAATGAGCAGTTCTTC. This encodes CASRRLAGKNEQFF.